The clone carrying this TCR beta chain appeared many times. The antigen remains unidentified. This sample is drawn from a study of neurological immune-mediated disorders. Study observations and caveats: HTLV-1-associated myelopathy had the most TCR clonal expansion, whereas multiple sclerosis had the least (lower than in healthy controls).

The team produced cDNA through 5'RACE using 10-nucleotide random UMIs. Sequencing runs each yielded over 160 million TCR-beta sequences from 15-18 subjects. TCRdb ran MiXCR on the 5' RACE reads and lists one entry per CDR3 protein. Of approximately 82,000 distinct CDR3 sequences listed, just over 2.5% were seen once; the top ten hold 1.1%. CDR1 is MNHEY, CDR2 SVGAGI, per germline. Losses at the gene ends were 5 bases for V and 2 bases for J; bases not matched to a gene: 9. The CDR3 totals 16 residues. The chain recombines TRBV6-5 with TRBJ2-7, with 10 bases lining up with TRBD2. The sample comprised PBMCs. The source of this sequence is a woman aged 30 to 39 with multiple sclerosis. CDR3 nucleotide sequence: TGTGCCAGCAGTCCCTCCGGGACTAGCGTGCCCTACGAGCAGTACTTC. The encoded protein is CASSPSGTSVPYEQYF.